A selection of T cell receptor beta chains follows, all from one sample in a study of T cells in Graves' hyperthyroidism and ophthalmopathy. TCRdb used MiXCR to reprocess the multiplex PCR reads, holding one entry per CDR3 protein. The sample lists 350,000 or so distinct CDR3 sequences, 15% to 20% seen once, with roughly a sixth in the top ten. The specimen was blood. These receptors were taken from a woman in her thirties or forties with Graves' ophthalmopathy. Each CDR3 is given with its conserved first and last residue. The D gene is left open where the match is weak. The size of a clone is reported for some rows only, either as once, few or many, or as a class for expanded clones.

CDR3nt: TGTGCCAGCACTAGCTTTGGGGCCAACGTCCTGACTTTC; CDR3aa: CASTSFGANVLTF; d_gene: NA; abundance: many; v_gene: TRBV6-1; j_gene: TRBJ2-6
CDR3nt: TGTGCCAGCAGTTACGGGGAAGACTATGGCTGCACCTTC; CDR3aa: CASSYGEDYGCTF; d_gene: NA; abundance: many; v_gene: TRBV6-5; j_gene: TRBJ1-2
CDR3nt: TGTGCCACGAAACTAGCGGGAAACTACGAGCAGTACTTC; CDR3aa: CATKLAGNYEQYF; d_gene: TRBD2; abundance: many; v_gene: TRBV12-3/TRBV12-4; j_gene: TRBJ2-7
CDR3nt: TGTGCCAGCAGCTTCTCCCGGGCCACTGAAGCTTTCTTT; CDR3aa: CASSFSRATEAFF; d_gene: NA; abundance: many; v_gene: TRBV12-3/TRBV12-4; j_gene: TRBJ1-1
CDR3nt: TGTGCCAGCAGTTACTCATCTAGCACAGATACGCAGTATTTT; CDR3aa: CASSYSSSTDTQYF; d_gene: NA; abundance: many; v_gene: TRBV6-5; j_gene: TRBJ2-3
CDR3nt: TGTGCCAGCAGCCTGAGGACTAGCGGGAGGGATACGCAGTATTTT; CDR3aa: CASSLRTSGRDTQYF; d_gene: TRBD2; abundance: NA; v_gene: TRBV6-1; j_gene: TRBJ2-3
CDR3nt: TGTGCCAGCAGCGACGCATGGGACTACACCTTC; CDR3aa: CASSDAWDYTF; d_gene: NA; abundance: many; v_gene: TRBV12-3/TRBV12-4; j_gene: TRBJ1-2
CDR3nt: TGCAGTGCTAACCCTAGCGGAAAAGAGCAGTACTTC; CDR3aa: CSANPSGKEQYF; d_gene: TRBD2; abundance: many; v_gene: TRBV20-1; j_gene: TRBJ2-7
CDR3nt: TGTGCCAGCAGCGTAGGTTTGAGTAGGAGGACGAACACCGGGGAGCTGTTTTTT; CDR3aa: CASSVGLSRRTNTGELFF; d_gene: NA; abundance: few; v_gene: TRBV9; j_gene: TRBJ2-2
CDR3nt: TGCAGCTGCGGACAGGGGATCTACGAGCAGTACTTC; CDR3aa: CSCGQGIYEQYF; d_gene: TRBD1; abundance: many; v_gene: TRBV20-1; j_gene: TRBJ2-7
CDR3nt: TGCAGTGCAGAGAACACCTCTGGGGCCAACGTCCTGACTTTC; CDR3aa: CSAENTSGANVLTF; d_gene: NA; abundance: many; v_gene: TRBV20-1; j_gene: TRBJ2-6
CDR3nt: TGTGCCAGCGAACAGGTGTCCACCGGGGAGCTGTTTTTT; CDR3aa: CASEQVSTGELFF; d_gene: NA; abundance: many; v_gene: TRBV6-1; j_gene: TRBJ2-2
CDR3nt: TGTGCCAGCTCACCCAGACAGGGTGTGAACACTGAAGCTTTCTTT; CDR3aa: CASSPRQGVNTEAFF; d_gene: TRBD1; abundance: few; v_gene: TRBV18; j_gene: TRBJ1-1
CDR3nt: TGTGCCCACCGATCCGTAGCCATGAACACTGAAGCTTTCTTT; CDR3aa: CAHRSVAMNTEAFF; d_gene: NA; abundance: many; v_gene: TRBV28; j_gene: TRBJ1-1
CDR3nt: TGTGCCAGCAGTTTCTCGGGTTATGGCCTCCACTTT; CDR3aa: CASSFSGYGLHF; d_gene: NA; abundance: few; v_gene: TRBV27; j_gene: TRBJ1-6
CDR3nt: TGTGCCAGTAGTACACTCTCTACCTTTAACACTGAAGCTTTCTTT; CDR3aa: CASSTLSTFNTEAFF; d_gene: NA; abundance: NA; v_gene: TRBV19; j_gene: TRBJ1-1
CDR3nt: TGTGCCAGCAGCTTAGTACCTGGGGGCGGCCAAGAGACCCAGTACTTC; CDR3aa: CASSLVPGGGQETQYF; d_gene: NA; abundance: many; v_gene: TRBV7-2; j_gene: TRBJ2-5
CDR3nt: TGTGCCACCAGCAGAGATGCGGCAGACTCTGGAAACACCATATATTTT; CDR3aa: CATSRDAADSGNTIYF; d_gene: NA; abundance: many; v_gene: TRBV15; j_gene: TRBJ1-3
CDR3nt: TGTGCCAGCACTAGCGGGAGCTACACCGGGGAGCTGTTTTTT; CDR3aa: CASTSGSYTGELFF; d_gene: TRBD2; abundance: many; v_gene: TRBV6-5; j_gene: TRBJ2-2
CDR3nt: TGTGCCAGCAGCCTCTCTTTTGAGCCGGGACAGGATACCGGGGAGCTGTTTTTT; CDR3aa: CASSLSFEPGQDTGELFF; d_gene: TRBD1; abundance: NA; v_gene: TRBV9; j_gene: TRBJ2-2
CDR3nt: TGCAGTGCTAGAGATCTGTCAGGAGACCCAGAAGCTTTCTTT; CDR3aa: CSARDLSGDPEAFF; d_gene: NA; abundance: once; v_gene: TRBV20-1; j_gene: TRBJ1-1
CDR3nt: TGTGCCAGCAGCTCCCGAGCCCCTGACAGGCTAGTTCAGCCCCAGCATTTT; CDR3aa: CASSSRAPDRLVQPQHF; d_gene: NA; abundance: many; v_gene: TRBV5-8; j_gene: TRBJ1-5
CDR3nt: TGCGCCAGCAGCCCGACCTCGGCGGGGCTTGGGCAAGAGACCCAGTACTTC; CDR3aa: CASSPTSAGLGQETQYF; d_gene: NA; abundance: many; v_gene: TRBV4-3; j_gene: TRBJ2-5
CDR3nt: TGTGCCAGCAGCTCGCTGGCCAGACAGGGGAAGGGCTATGGCTACACCTTC; CDR3aa: CASSSLARQGKGYGYTF; d_gene: TRBD1; abundance: once; v_gene: TRBV11-2; j_gene: TRBJ1-2
CDR3nt: TGTGCCAGCAGCTTAGTTGCGCTGAGCTCCTACAATGAGCAGTTCTTC; CDR3aa: CASSLVALSSYNEQFF; d_gene: NA; abundance: many; v_gene: TRBV7-2; j_gene: TRBJ2-1
CDR3nt: TGTGCCAGCAGTTACAGACTAGCCAACTACGAGCAGTACTTC; CDR3aa: CASSYRLANYEQYF; d_gene: TRBD2; abundance: many; v_gene: TRBV6-2/TRBV6-3; j_gene: TRBJ2-7
CDR3nt: TGTGCCAGCAGTGAAATACCTGGGCCGCTCCCGGAGACCCAGTACTTC; CDR3aa: CASSEIPGPLPETQYF; d_gene: NA; abundance: NA; v_gene: TRBV6-1; j_gene: TRBJ2-5
CDR3nt: TGCGCCAGCAGCCAATTGACAGGGGGCCCCTACGAGCAGTACTTC; CDR3aa: CASSQLTGGPYEQYF; d_gene: TRBD1; abundance: many; v_gene: TRBV5-1; j_gene: TRBJ2-7